The rows below give T cell receptor beta chains drawn from one sample of a study of T cell clonotyping in hematopoietic cell transplantation. The table came from immunoSEQ multiplex PCR; TCRdb's copy has only in-frame clones and leaves some out. This table has 45,000 or so clones, approximately 78% appearing once. The sample here was peripheral blood mononuclear cells, taken before stem cell transplant. The receptors were sampled from a man between 60 and 70 years old with myelodysplastic syndrome. Some clones in this sample may be carry-over from other donors' samples. Each CDR3 is given with its conserved first and last residue. Each record gives: J gene, D gene, clone size, V gene, CDR3 DNA, CDR3 protein. D genes are given only for firm matches. Clone size is not always given. Where it is, it says once, few, many or a class for expanded clones.

>TRBJ2-7|.|.|TRBV5-6
TGTGCCAGCAGCCCATCGGGAAATTATTACGAGCAGTACTTC
CASSPSGNYYEQYF
>TRBJ2-1|.|.|TRBV10-1
TGCGCCAGCAGTGAGTCGATGATGGGGGGCGGTGAGCAGTTCTTC
CASSESMMGGGEQFF
>TRBJ1-1|TRBD1|.|TRBV20-1
TGCAGTGCAAAATCACAGGGGAAAGCTTTCTTT
CSAKSQGKAFF
>TRBJ2-5|.|.|TRBV15
TGTGCCACCAGCAGAGAACTAGGGAGTATGAAGACCCAGTACTTC
CATSRELGSMKTQYF
>TRBJ2-5|TRBD1|.|TRBV29-1
TGCAGCGTTGACCAAGGGTTGACAGGGGGGTGGGAGACCCAGTACTTC
CSVDQGLTGGWETQYF
>TRBJ1-6|TRBD1|few|TRBV5-1
TGCGCCAGCAAAGGACAGGATAATTCACCCCTCCACTTT
CASKGQDNSPLHF
>TRBJ1-1|.|.|TRBV7-6
TGTGCCAGCAGCTTAGGGACAACGAACACTGAAGCTTTCTTT
CASSLGTTNTEAFF
>TRBJ1-5|TRBD1|.|TRBV6-6
TGTGCCAGCAGTAGGGGGACAGGGGAGTTTCAGCCCCAGCATTTT
CASSRGTGEFQPQHF
>TRBJ2-2|.|.|TRBV6-5
TGTGCCAGCAGTCTGGGGTTTCTGTCCACCGGGGAGCTGTTTTTT
CASSLGFLSTGELFF
>TRBJ2-7|.|.|TRBV6-6
TGTGCCAGCACGAGCCTTACCTACGAGCAGTACTTC
CASTSLTYEQYF
>TRBJ1-3|.|.|TRBV5-6
TGTGCCAGCAGCTTACGAGGGGGGGCTGGAAACACCATATATTTT
CASSLRGGAGNTIYF
>TRBJ1-1|.|.|TRBV7-9
TGTGCCAGCAGCACGAACAGGGACACTGAAGCTTTCTTT
CASSTNRDTEAFF
>TRBJ2-3|.|once|TRBV9
TGTGCCAGCAGCGTAGGGGGGTACGTTGGCACAGATACGCAGTATTTT
CASSVGGYVGTDTQYF
>TRBJ1-6|.|.|TRBV18
TGTGCCAGCTCACCAGGGATGGGTTCACCCCTCCACTTT
CASSPGMGSPLHF